The clone carrying this T cell receptor (beta chain) was observed many times. Its antigen is not known. The data belong to a study of T cells in Graves' hyperthyroidism and ophthalmopathy. RNA transcripts yielded amplified TCR beta CDR3 regions. When the TCR CDR3 underwent first-round RT-PCR, the HTBI primer set was used. TCRdb re-derived calls from the multiplex PCR reads in MiXCR, one entry per CDR3 protein. Of more than 350,000 distinct CDR3 sequences in the sample, roughly 15% were seen once. The cohort's ophthalmopathy patients, a group with duration under 3 months, had a Clinical Activity Score of at least 3 and a NOSPECS grade of at least 4. Cells are PBMCs isolated from about 10 ml of fresh blood. Study conclusions and caveats: Ophthalmopathy and stable hyperthyroidism were told apart by a 13 V-J model. For ophthalmopathy, model prediction preceded onset by a median around 7 months.

The CDR3 has 14 residues. V was shortened by 1 base and J by 3 bases, with 10 bases between the two germline ends. Looked up from germline, CDR1 is DFQATT and CDR2 is SNEGSKA (reference sequence). The chain uses TRBV20-1 and TRBJ2-1, with TRBD2 as a possible D gene (6 bases). The source material was blood. The TCR originated in a woman aged 55-70 years with Graves' ophthalmopathy. CDR3 bases: TGCAGTGCTAGAGGTGATAGCGGCTACAATGAGCAGTTCTTC. It is translated as CSARGDSGYNEQFF.